The TCR beta chain under discussion was sequenced for a study of a mutant IDH1 vaccine in newly diagnosed glioma. Study context: Most patients had radiochemotherapy with temozolomide before enrollment; others had one alone.

As to time point: baseline, week 1 (first vaccination visit). Treatment indicated: pre-vaccination baseline after standard-of-care therapy. The table came from immunoSEQ multiplex PCR; TCRdb's copy has only in-frame clones and leaves some out. Of some 68,000 clones listed, more than 65% are singletons. Germline CDR1 reads LGHNA; CDR2 reads YSLEER. V was trimmed by 0 bases and J by 0 bases, leaving 12 bases between them. This CDR3 is built from 16 residues. This receptor was obtained from a man between 45 and 60 years old with glioma. The chain recombines TRBV4-3 with TRBJ2-7; maybe TRBD2 (6 bases). The sample here was PBMCs, taken from a glioma patient treated with radiotherapy, temozolomide or both. The CDR3 bases are TGCGCCAGCAGCCAAGATCGGAGGGGTTACTCCTACGAGCAGTACTTC. Its protein product is CASSQDRRGYSYEQYF.